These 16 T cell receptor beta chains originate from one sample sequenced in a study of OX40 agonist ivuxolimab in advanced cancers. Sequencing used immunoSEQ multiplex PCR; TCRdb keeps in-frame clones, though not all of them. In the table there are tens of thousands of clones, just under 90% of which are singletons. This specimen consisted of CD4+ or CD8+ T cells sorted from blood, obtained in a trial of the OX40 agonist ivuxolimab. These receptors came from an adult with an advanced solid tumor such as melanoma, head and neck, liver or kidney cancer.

CDR3 in amino acids: CASSLNFGRNEKLFF. CDR3 bases: TGTGCCAGCAGCTTAAATTTCGGCCGAAATGAAAAACTGTTTTTT. V is TRBV7-7 and J is TRBJ1-4, with D hard to call. The V gene's germline CDR1 is SSHAT and CDR2 FNYEAQ (reference sequence). The CDR3 runs 15 residues. V was trimmed by 2 bases and J by 5 bases, leaving 12 bases between them.

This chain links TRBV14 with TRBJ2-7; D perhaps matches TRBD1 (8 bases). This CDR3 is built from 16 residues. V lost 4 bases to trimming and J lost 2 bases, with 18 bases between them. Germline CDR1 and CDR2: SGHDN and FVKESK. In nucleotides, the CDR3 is TGTGCCAGCAGCCTTGGAAACAGGGGGGGGGCCTACGAGCAGTACTTC. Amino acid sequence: CASSLGNRGGAYEQYF.

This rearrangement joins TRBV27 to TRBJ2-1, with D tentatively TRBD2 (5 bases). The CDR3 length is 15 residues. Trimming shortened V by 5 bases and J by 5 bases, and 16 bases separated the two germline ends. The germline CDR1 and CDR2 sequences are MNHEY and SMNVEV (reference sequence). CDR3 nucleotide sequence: TGTGCCAGCAGTCAGCGGTTAGCGACTAACAATGAGCAGTTCTTC. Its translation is CASSQRLATNNEQFF.

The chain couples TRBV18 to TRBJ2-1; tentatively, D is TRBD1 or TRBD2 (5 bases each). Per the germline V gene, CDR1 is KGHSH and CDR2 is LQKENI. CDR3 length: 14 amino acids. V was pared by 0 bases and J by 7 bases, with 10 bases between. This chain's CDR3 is CASSPPGERNEQFF. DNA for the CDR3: TGTGCCAGCTCACCACCGGGGGAAAGGAATGAGCAGTTCTTC.

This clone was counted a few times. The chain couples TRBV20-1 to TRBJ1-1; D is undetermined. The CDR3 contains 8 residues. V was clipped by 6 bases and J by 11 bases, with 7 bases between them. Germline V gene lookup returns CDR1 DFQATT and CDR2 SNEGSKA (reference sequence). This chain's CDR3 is CSALKAFF. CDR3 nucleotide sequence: TGCAGTGCCCTAAAGGCTTTCTTT.

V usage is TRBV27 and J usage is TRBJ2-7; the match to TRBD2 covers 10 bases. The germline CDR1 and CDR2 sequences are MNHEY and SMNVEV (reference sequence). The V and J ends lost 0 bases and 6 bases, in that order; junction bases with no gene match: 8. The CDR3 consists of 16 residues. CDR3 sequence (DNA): TGTGCCAGCAGTTTATCCCGAGCGGGAGGGCCCGGCGAGCAGTACTTC. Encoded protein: CASSLSRAGGPGEQYF.

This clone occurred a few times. CDR3 sequence: CASSEHERENPGEQFF. In nucleotides, the CDR3 is TGCGCCAGCAGCGAGCATGAGCGGGAGAATCCAGGTGAGCAGTTCTTC. The chain has TRBV4-1 and TRBJ2-1; TRBD2 matches at 8 bases. Per germline, CDR1 MGHRA and CDR2 YSYEKL. This CDR3 has 16 amino acids. The ends lost 5 bases at V and 9 bases at J; junction bases unmatched: 15.

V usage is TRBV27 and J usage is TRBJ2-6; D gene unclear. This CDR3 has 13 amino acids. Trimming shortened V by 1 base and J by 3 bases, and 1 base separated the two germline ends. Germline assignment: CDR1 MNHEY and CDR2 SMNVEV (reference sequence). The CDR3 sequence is CASSLFGANVLTF. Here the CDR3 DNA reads TGTGCCAGCAGTTTATTTGGGGCCAACGTCCTGACTTTC. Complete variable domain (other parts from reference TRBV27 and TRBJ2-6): EAQVTQNPRYLITVTGKKLTVTCSQNMNHEYMSWYRQDPGLGLRQIYYSMNVEVTDKGDVPEGYKVSRKEKRNFPLILESPSPNQTSLYFCASSLFGANVLTFGAGSRLTVL.

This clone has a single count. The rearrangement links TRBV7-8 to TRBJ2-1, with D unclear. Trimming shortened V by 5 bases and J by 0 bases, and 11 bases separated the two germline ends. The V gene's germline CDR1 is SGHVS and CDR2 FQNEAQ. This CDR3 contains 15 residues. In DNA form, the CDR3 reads TGTGCCAGCAGCCAGTCTGCGGCCTCCTACAATGAGCAGTTCTTC. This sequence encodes CASSQSAASYNEQFF.

CDR3 residues: CASSRAGPRPTEAFF. The CDR3 region has the DNA TGTGCCAGTAGTAGAGCGGGCCCACGGCCTACTGAAGCTTTCTTT. V and J are TRBV19 and TRBJ1-1; no firm D call. Germline CDR1 and CDR2: LNHDA and SQIVND (reference sequence). The ends were cut back, 4 bases at V and 5 bases at J, with 17 bases in the middle. CDR3 length equals 15 residues.

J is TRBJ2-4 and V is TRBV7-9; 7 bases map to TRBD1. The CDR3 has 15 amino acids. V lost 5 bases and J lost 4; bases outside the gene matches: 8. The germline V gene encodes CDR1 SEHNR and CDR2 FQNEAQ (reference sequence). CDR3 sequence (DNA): TGTGCCAGCAGCCCGCCCGGGACAGCTAAAAACATTCAGTACTTC. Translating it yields CASSPPGTAKNIQYF.

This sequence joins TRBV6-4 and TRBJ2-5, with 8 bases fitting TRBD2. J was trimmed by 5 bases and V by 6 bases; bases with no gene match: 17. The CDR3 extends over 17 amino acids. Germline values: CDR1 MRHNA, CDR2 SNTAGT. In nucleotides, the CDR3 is TGTGCCAGCAGCTACTATGCGGGAGGTGAAGTTTCGGAGACCCAGTACTTC. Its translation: CASSYYAGGEVSETQYF.

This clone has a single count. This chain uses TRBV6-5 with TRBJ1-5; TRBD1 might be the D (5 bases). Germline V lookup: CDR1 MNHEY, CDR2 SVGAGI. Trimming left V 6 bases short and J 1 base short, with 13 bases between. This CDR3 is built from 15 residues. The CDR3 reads CASRKDMSSNQPQHF. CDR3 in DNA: TGTGCCAGCAGGAAGGACATGTCCAGCAATCAGCCCCAGCATTTT.

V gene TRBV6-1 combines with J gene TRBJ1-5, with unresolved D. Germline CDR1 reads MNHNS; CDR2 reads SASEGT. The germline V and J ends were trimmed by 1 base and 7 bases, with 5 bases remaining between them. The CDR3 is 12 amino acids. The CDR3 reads CASSEGGQPQHF. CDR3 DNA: TGTGCCAGCAGTGAAGGGGGACAGCCCCAGCATTTT.

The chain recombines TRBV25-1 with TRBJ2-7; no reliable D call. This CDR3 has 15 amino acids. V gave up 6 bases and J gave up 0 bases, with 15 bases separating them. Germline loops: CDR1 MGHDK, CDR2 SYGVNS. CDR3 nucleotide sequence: TGTGCCAGCAGCCCTACCCGGGCACCCTCCTACGAGCAGTACTTC. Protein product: CASSPTRAPSYEQYF.

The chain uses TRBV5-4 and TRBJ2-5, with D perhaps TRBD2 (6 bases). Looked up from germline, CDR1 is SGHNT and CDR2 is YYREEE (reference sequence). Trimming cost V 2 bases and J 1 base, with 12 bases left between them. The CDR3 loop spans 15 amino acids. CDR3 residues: CASSFSSARQETQYF. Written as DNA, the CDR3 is TGTGCCAGCAGCTTCTCTAGCGCCCGCCAAGAGACCCAGTACTTC.